What follows is one TCR beta chain and its context. These data originate in a study of cytomegalovirus exposure and HLA in healthy donors. The CDR3 runs to 14 residues. Trimming shortened V by 4 bases and J by 0 bases, and 7 bases separated the two germline ends. Germline assignment: CDR1 SGDLS and CDR2 YYNGEE. The PCR employed 60 Vbeta primers together with 13 Jbeta primers. The assay was immunoSEQ multiplex PCR, and TCRdb's table has in-frame clones only and misses some. The profile shows over 110,000 clones, roughly 75% of them singletons. This clonotype was sampled from a female donor in good health and CMV-seronegative. The sample was PBMCs. The V gene is TRBV9, the J gene TRBJ2-2; D remains ambiguous. The CDR3 reads CASSLSSNTGELFF. As DNA, the CDR3 is TGTGCCAGCAGCCTCAGTTCGAACACCGGGGAGCTGTTTTTT.